This T cell receptor beta chain was identified in a study of T-cell reconstitution after alpha-beta-depleted transplantation in children. Unique molecular identifiers were incorporated into the prepared TCRbeta library. MiXCR, run by TCRdb on the PCR reads, gives a single entry per CDR3 protein. The sample yields about 610,000 distinct CDR3 sequences, more than 9% seen once. V dropped 7 bases and J dropped 7 bases, with 17 bases sitting between them. The CDR3 has 14 residues. Germline CDR1 and CDR2: SGHTA and FQGNSA. The sample in question was PBMCs from the stem cell graft donor, obtained from the stem cell graft. The V call is TRBV7-2, the J call TRBJ2-1; D is unclear. The clonotype comes from a human donor who donated a stem cell graft to a child with acute myeloid leukemia. DNA for the CDR3: TGTGCCAGCACCCGGACCCCCGGAAGGAATGAGCAGTTCTTC. Translating it yields CASTRTPGRNEQFF.